The clone carrying this T cell receptor beta chain was observed once. The antigen is undetermined. TCRdb keeps only in-frame clones here, not all; method: immunoSEQ multiplex PCR. There are 2 million to 3 million clones in the sample; just over 90% occur only once, and over 0.12% lies in the top ten. Subsets obtained from CD4+ cells comprised CD45RA+ naive and CD45RA-negative memory cells. This sample was taken from a study of shared clonotypes between healthy human individuals. Whole-study findings and limits: Limited genetic and exposure-history diversity came from having few donors. The four-donor shared clonotypes exceeded non-shared clonotypes in generation probability, with non-shared ones scoring lower.

V was clipped by 5 bases and J by 7 bases, with 12 bases between them. Germline CDR1 reads LNHDA; CDR2 reads SQIVND (reference sequence). CDR3 length: 12 amino acids. The chain couples TRBV19 to TRBJ2-7; D possibly corresponds to TRBD1 (6 bases). This sequence was found in a young man in good health. Sequenced sample: naive CD4+ T cells sorted from blood. Subset of the sample: CD45RA+ positively selected. The CDR3 spells CASSLSQGEQYF. The CDR3, as DNA: TGTGCCAGTAGTCTCTCTCAGGGGGAGCAGTACTTC.